The entry below describes one T cell receptor (beta chain). This entry is derived from a study of shared clonotypes between healthy human individuals. Germline V CDR1 and CDR2: MDHEN, SYDVKM. Trimming took off 6 bases at V and 0 bases at J, with 11 bases between the two ends. This CDR3 comprises 14 residues. The deep-level immunoSEQ assay was used. Libraries were prepared by immunoSEQ multiplex PCR; TCRdb keeps only in-frame clonotypes and omits some of them. The data show 2 million or so clones, 90% to 95% seen once. Sequences were obtained from naive CD4+ T cells sorted from blood. Subset in this sample: CD45RA+ positively selected. This TCR came from a man between 18 and 29 years old in good health. This rearrangement joins TRBV28 to TRBJ1-2; D unclear. CDR3 protein: CASRRAPSNYGYTF. Here the CDR3 DNA reads TGTGCCAGCAGGAGGGCCCCTTCTAACTATGGCTACACCTTC.